This T cell receptor (beta chain) appears in the sequencing data of a study of shared clonotypes between healthy human individuals. Study-level findings and limits: Large sequencing depth failed to make sorted-subset sequencing complete, rarefaction showed.

Generated by immunoSEQ multiplex PCR, the TCRdb table keeps only in-frame clones and is missing some. Of millions of clones detected, around 96% appear once; the ten largest clones hold approximately 1.2%. J was trimmed by 8 bases and V by 0 bases; bases with no gene match: 9. The germline V gene has CDR1 SGHDN and CDR2 FVKESK. This CDR3 has 16 amino acids. CD45RO-negative CD8 cells positively selected for CCR7 made up the naive population, which excluded terminally differentiated effector memory CD45RA+ cells. Turning to this clone: As yet, its antigen is unknown.

This clonotype was obtained from a man aged 18 to 29 in good health. The V call is TRBV14, the J call TRBJ1-2; 10 bases align to TRBD1. Sequenced sample: naive CD8+ T cells sorted from blood. The CDR3 DNA reads TGTGCCAGCAGCCAAGATTGGACAGGGGGATCCGGGGGCTACACCTTC. Residues: CASSQDWTGGSGGYTF. The whole variable domain, remainder taken from reference TRBV14 and TRBJ1-2, is EAGVTQFPSHSVIEKGQTVTLRCDPISGHDNLYWYRRVMGKEIKFLLHFVKESKQDESGMPNNRFLAERTGGTYSTLKVQPAELEDSGVYFCASSQDWTGGSGGYTFGSGTRLTVV.